Detailed here is one T cell receptor (beta chain). This clone was counted a single time. Which antigen it targets is not known. Per-base quality was not reported, and no clone a single base away is much larger than it. Donors were healthy HIV-negative adults with no recently reported acute infections or vaccinations. Every donor was a Caucasian adult residing in Nashville, Tennessee, USA. CD4+ T cells were enriched by magnetic negative selection, after which naive cells were positively selected on CD45RA and the negative fraction was taken as the memory subset. Blood was collected by leukapheresis, and PBMCs were isolated by Ficoll-Histopaque density gradient centrifugation and then cryopreserved in liquid nitrogen vapor phase. Purity and quantity of every magnetically sorted T cell population were checked by analytical flow cytometry. Genomic DNA was isolated from every sorted fraction and measured by UV absorbance on a Nanodrop 2000c.

The entry originates in a study of shared clonotypes between healthy human individuals (dated by TCRdb to about 2020). Background for the entire study: A couple of women and a few men aged 18 to 49 years were included in the cohort. For each donor, CD4 naive and CD4 memory were each run on three plates, CD8 naive on two plates, and CD8 memory on one plate. Between about 0.8 and 8.9 billion PBMCs per donor were obtained by leukapheresis. Blood TCR repertoires of a handful of healthy adults were deeply sequenced to estimate repertoire size and the extent of clonotype sharing between individuals. Libraries were prepared and TCR repertoires were sequenced by different laboratories using diverse techniques, in order to increase sequencing depth and limit assay-specific biases.

Trimming at the junction amounts to 4 bases on V and 4 bases on J, and the germline ends lie 14 bases apart. Via the germline V gene (reference sequence), CDR1 is LNHDA and CDR2 SQIVND. Counted from cysteine to phenylalanine, this CDR3 has 15 amino acids. The only DNA kept is the CDR3, 45 bases in frame from the first base. TCR CDR3 regions were amplified from genomic DNA by multiplex PCR using the deep immunoSEQ assay. For each cell subset, the extracted genomic DNA was distributed evenly across all wells of several immunoSEQ 96-well plates, and each plate served as one replicate. For sorted subsets, around 200 ng genomic DNA, equal to approximately 30,000 T cell genomes, was loaded into each replicate PCR. Purified libraries were quantified with a Qubit 3.0 fluorometer, sized on a Bioanalyzer 2100, and re-quantified with the KAPA Library Quantification kit. A separate single-read 150-cycle Illumina NextSeq 550 flow cell was used to sequence each immunoSEQ 96-well plate. As for the authors' bioinformatics: Because the immunoSEQ output held only junctional sequences and lacked quality scores, the filtering could not match the filtering applied to full-length reads. To assign V/J genes and CDR3, sequences were annotated using PyIR, a Python wrapper for IgBLAST v1.9, with IMGT germline references. Reads were removed for weak V/J assignments (E-value above 1e-6), missing CDR3, stop codons, out-of-frame junctions, or ambiguous translated residues. V3J clonotypes were defined as sequences sharing the same inferred V gene, J gene, and CDR3 amino acid sequence. Percentage overlap between repertoires was calculated by dividing the number of shared unique clonotypes by the size of the smaller repertoire. Repertoire richness was assessed with RTK rarefaction, the Chao1 estimator, and Recon v2.1 estimates of unobserved clonotypes. For all TCRbeta clonotypes obtained by the gDNA method from a few donors, generation probabilities were computed with OLGA. TCRdb mirrors the immuneACCESS table, restricted to in-frame sequences. Some clones are absent from its copies; in checked studies, under half trace to an unresolved V gene, and the reason for the others is unknown. V and J calls plus clone size are reproduced from that table; the DNA served to infer D and trimming. The sample table records some 2,100,000 clones; around 95% of these occur just once. Clones ranked in the top ten supply roughly 0.13% of the sample.

General findings and caveats noted by the study authors: Pairwise subsampling indicated that sequencing depth was expected to affect the degree of clonotype sharing among donors. Sharing across a few donors was observed for roughly 5.4% of naive CD4, 3.5% of naive CD8, about 2.3% of memory CD4, and over 0.3% of memory CD8 clonotypes. Only blood was sampled, and tissue TCR repertoires likely differ from those in blood. The small number of donors limited the genetic and exposure-history diversity represented. Even with the large sequencing depth, rarefaction of the sorted-subset datasets indicated that sequencing was incomplete. Compared with non-shared clonotypes, clonotypes shared by all four sorted-subset donors had higher generation probabilities. Larger estimated clonotype richness was generally found for naive subsets than for memory subsets.

Sequencing input: naive CD4+ T cells sorted from blood. This sample's cell subset or site label indicates: CD45RA+ positively selected. The sequence was collected from a man between 18 and 35 years old in good health. Recombination linked TRBV19 to TRBJ1-5; perhaps TRBD1 is the D gene, with 6 bases matching. The CDR3 region: CASSRGQSTNQPQHF. In nucleotide form, the sequence is TGTGCCAGTAGTAGGGGACAATCAACAAATCAGCCCCAGCATTTT.